Below, 10 T cell receptor beta chains from the same sample are listed, as sequenced in a study of cytomegalovirus exposure and HLA in healthy donors (dated by TCRdb to between 2016 and 2019). To prepare the library, the immunoSEQ multiplex PCR assay was applied. Here the immuneACCESS table is served through TCRdb, limited to in-frame sequences with V and J called. Missing clones are a known gap in these copies; in checked studies unresolved V genes cover under half, and the rest lacks a known reason. The sample table holds roughly 150,000 clones, of which nearly 90% were seen once. The ten largest make up 4.2% of the sample. The sample was PBMCs. The receptors here all came from a man between 18 and 35 years old in good health and CMV-seropositive.

The rearrangement joins TRBV5-1 to TRBJ2-1, with D possibly TRBD2 on 6 matching bases. Looked up from germline, CDR1 is SGHRS and CDR2 is YFSETQ. This CDR3 is 14 amino acids long. Trimming stripped 0 bases from V and 10 bases from J, with 14 bases between. The DNA for the CDR3 is TGCGCCAGCAGCTTGGCCGCGCTAGCGAACGAGCAGTTCTTC. Residues: CASSLAALANEQFF.

The DNA of the CDR3 is TGTGCCAGTTCCAGGGGGCAACAAGAGCAGTACTTC. Protein product: CASSRGQQEQYF. The gene calls are TRBV19 and TRBJ2-7, with TRBD1 matching 8 bases. Germline V gives CDR1 LNHDA, CDR2 SQIVND (reference sequence). The CDR3 totals 12 residues. The J segment lost 7 bases and the V segment lost 8 bases, leaving 7 bases of the junction unmatched.

This clone has only a few counts. The DNA for the CDR3 is TGTGCCAGCAGCCAGGGGGAAGGGGATACGCAGTATTTT. Translating gives CASSQGEGDTQYF. J is TRBJ2-3 and V is TRBV7-2; 7 bases agree with TRBD1. V dropped 5 bases and J dropped 6; count of bases not matched to a gene: 5. The CDR3 runs 13 residues. Germline CDR1 reads SGHTA; CDR2 reads FQGNSA.

This rearrangement joins TRBV4-1 to TRBJ1-3; tentatively, D is TRBD1 (5 bases). CDR1 and CDR2 (germline): MGHRA, YSYEKL. This CDR3 is 15 amino acids long. V lost 1 base to trimming and J lost 5 bases, with 12 bases between them. CDR3 DNA: TGCGCCAGCAGCCAAGCCCAGGCAGGGAGAAACACCATATATTTT. Encoded protein: CASSQAQAGRNTIYF.

The chain has TRBV29-1 and TRBJ1-5; possibly TRBD1 for D (6 bases). Germline V gene data show CDR1 as SQVTM and CDR2 as ANQGSEA. The CDR3 is made up of 15 amino acids. V was trimmed by 4 bases and J by 4 bases, leaving 17 bases between them. Here the CDR3 DNA reads TGCAGCGTTGTTGTTTCAGGGGATATTAATCAGCCCCAGCATTTT. Protein: CSVVVSGDINQPQHF.

The rearrangement joins TRBV19 to TRBJ2-7; 13 nucleotides line up with TRBD2. V was clipped by 3 bases and J by 2 bases; unmatched bases: 1. CDR3 size: 15 residues. Germline CDR1 and CDR2: LNHDA and SQIVND (reference sequence). As DNA, the CDR3 is TGTGCCAGTAGTATGGGGACTAGCGGGACCTACGAGCAGTACTTC. It yields the protein CASSMGTSGTYEQYF.

This clone turned up a few times. The V gene is TRBV7-8, the J gene TRBJ2-6, with 7 bases lining up with TRBD1. Germline assignment: CDR1 SGHVS and CDR2 FQNEAQ. The CDR3 has 17 residues. Unmatched junction bases numbered 6, after V lost 4 bases and J lost 0 bases. The CDR3 is CASSSGGTDSGANVLTF. The CDR3 nucleotides are TGTGCCAGCAGCTCAGGGGGTACGGACTCTGGGGCCAACGTCCTGACTTTC.

The chain couples TRBV9 to TRBJ2-7; TRBD2 might be the D (6 bases). The CDR3 is made up of 15 amino acids. Trimming removed 0 bases from V and 4 bases from J, with 14 bases in between. CDR1 and CDR2 (germline): SGDLS, YYNGEE. CDR3: CASSVDSGSIYEQYF. The CDR3 DNA is TGTGCCAGCAGCGTAGATTCCGGGAGCATTTACGAGCAGTACTTC.

In this sample, this clone turned up a few times. The genes are TRBV12-2 and TRBJ2-1; TRBD2 reflects the table's D call only, with no check against the DNA. TRBV12-2 is flagged as a pseudogene. The CDR3 consists of 18 residues. The CDR3 loop reads CASRLSFRASGTYNEQFF. The CDR3 DNA reads TGTGCAAGTCGCTTAAGTTTCAGGGCTAGCGGGACCTACAATGAGCAGTTCTTC.

The rearrangement joins TRBV9 to TRBJ2-3; D unresolved. The V gene's germline CDR1 is SGDLS and CDR2 YYNGEE. V was cut by 0 bases and J by 0 bases, with 11 bases left in between. The CDR3 runs 16 residues. CDR3 loop: CASSVAISTSTDTQYF. The DNA for the CDR3 is TGTGCCAGCAGCGTAGCCATCTCGACTAGCACAGATACGCAGTATTTT.